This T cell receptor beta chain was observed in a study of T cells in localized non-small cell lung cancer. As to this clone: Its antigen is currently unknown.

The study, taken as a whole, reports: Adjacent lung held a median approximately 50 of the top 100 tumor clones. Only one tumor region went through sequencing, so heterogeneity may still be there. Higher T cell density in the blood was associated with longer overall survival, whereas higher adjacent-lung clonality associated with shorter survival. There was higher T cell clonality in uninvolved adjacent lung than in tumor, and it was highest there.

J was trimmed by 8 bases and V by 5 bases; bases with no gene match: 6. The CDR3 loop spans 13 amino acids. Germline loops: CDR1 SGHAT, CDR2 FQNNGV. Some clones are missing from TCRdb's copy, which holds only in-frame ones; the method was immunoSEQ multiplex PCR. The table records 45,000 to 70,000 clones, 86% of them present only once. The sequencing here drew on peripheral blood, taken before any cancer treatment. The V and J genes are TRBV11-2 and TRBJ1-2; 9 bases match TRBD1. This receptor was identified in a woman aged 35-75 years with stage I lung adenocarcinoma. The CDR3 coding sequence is TGTGCCAGCAGCGATGGACAGGGGTACGGCTACACCTTC. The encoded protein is CASSDGQGYGYTF.